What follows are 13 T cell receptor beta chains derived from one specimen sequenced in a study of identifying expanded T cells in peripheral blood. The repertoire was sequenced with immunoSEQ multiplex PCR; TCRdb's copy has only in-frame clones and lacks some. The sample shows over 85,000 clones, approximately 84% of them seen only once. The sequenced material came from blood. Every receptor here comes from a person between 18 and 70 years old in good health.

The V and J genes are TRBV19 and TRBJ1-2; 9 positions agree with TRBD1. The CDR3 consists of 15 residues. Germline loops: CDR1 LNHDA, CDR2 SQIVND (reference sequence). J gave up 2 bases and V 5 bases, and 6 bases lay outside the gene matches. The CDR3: CASSAGQGLNYGYTF. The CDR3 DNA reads TGTGCCAGTAGTGCGGGACAGGGTTTGAACTATGGCTACACCTTC. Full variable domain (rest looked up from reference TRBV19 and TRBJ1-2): DGGITQSPKYLFRKEGQNVTLSCEQNLNHDAMYWYRQDPGQGLRLIYYSQIVNDFQKGDIAEGYSVSREKKESFPLTVTSAQKNPTAFYLCASSAGQGLNYGYTFGSGTRLTVV.

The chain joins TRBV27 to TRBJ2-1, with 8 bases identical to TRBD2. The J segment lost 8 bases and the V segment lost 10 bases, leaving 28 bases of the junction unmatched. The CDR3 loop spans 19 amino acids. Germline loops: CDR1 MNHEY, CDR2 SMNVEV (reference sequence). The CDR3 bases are TGTGCCACCCCGGGGCGGGCGGGGGGTCTTGGTTGGTGTAGAGATGAGCAGTTCTTC. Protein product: CATPGRAGGLGWCRDEQFF.

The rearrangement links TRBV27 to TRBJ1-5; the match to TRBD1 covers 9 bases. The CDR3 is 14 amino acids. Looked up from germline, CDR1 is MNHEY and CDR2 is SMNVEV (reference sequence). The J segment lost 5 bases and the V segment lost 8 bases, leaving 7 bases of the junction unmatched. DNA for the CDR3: TGTGCCAGCGGTTCGGACAGGGGCTATCAGCCCCAGCATTTT. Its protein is CASGSDRGYQPQHF.

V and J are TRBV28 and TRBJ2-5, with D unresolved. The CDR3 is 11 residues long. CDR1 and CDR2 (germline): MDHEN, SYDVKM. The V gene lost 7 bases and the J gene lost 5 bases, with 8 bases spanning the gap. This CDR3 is CASKTLETQYF. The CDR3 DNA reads TGTGCCAGCAAGACTCTCGAGACCCAGTACTTC.

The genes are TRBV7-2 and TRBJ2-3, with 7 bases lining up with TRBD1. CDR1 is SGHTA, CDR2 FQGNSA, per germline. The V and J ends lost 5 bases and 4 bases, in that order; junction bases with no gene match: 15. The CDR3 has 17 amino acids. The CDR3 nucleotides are TGTGCCAGCAGCCTGGAACAGGGGTTGGATTTGTCAGATACGCAGTATTTT. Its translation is CASSLEQGLDLSDTQYF.

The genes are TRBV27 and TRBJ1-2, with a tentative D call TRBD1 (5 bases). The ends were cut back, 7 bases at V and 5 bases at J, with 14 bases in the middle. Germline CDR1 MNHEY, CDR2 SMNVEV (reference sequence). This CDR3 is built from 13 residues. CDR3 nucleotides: TGTGCCAGCACCAGTGGGGCAGCGTATGGCTACACCTTC. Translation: CASTSGAAYGYTF.

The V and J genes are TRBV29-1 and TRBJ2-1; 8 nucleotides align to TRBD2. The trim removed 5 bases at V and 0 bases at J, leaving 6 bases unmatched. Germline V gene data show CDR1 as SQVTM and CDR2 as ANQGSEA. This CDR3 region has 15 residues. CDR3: CSVRAGASSYNEQFF. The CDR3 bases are TGCAGCGTTCGAGCGGGGGCGAGCTCCTACAATGAGCAGTTCTTC.

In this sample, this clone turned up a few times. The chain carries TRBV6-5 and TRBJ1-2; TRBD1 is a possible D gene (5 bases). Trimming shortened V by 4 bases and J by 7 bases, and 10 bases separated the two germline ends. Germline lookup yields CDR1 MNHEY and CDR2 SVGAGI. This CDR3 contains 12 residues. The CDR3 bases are TGTGCCAGCAGTTTATCGGGGACTGGCTACACCTTC. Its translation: CASSLSGTGYTF.

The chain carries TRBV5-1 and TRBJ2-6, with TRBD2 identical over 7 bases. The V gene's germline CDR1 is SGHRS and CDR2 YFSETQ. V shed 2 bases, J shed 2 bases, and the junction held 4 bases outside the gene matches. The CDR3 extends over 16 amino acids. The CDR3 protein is CASSLNGGTGANVLTF. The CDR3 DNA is TGCGCCAGCAGCTTAAACGGGGGGACTGGGGCCAACGTCCTGACTTTC.

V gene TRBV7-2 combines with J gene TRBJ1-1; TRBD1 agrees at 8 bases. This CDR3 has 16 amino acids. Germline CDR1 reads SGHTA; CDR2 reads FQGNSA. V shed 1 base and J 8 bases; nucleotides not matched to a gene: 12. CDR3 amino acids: CASSLEGRGRAKEAFF. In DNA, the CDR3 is TGTGCCAGCAGCTTAGAGGGCAGGGGGCGAGCAAAGGAAGCTTTCTTT.

CDR3 coding DNA: TGCGCCAGCAGCTTGGTACCTGATCAGCCCCAGCATTTT. This codes for CASSLVPDQPQHF. This chain joins TRBV5-1 and TRBJ1-5; D gene ambiguous. The length of the CDR3 is 13 residues. V shed 0 bases and J shed 5 bases, with 6 bases lying between them. Germline values: CDR1 SGHRS, CDR2 YFSETQ. The full variable domain, completed using reference TRBV5-1 and TRBJ1-5, is KAGVTQTPRYLIKTRGQQVTLSCSPISGHRSVSWYQQTPGQGLQFLFEYFSETQRNKGNFPGRFSGRQFSNSRSEMNVSTLELGDSALYLCASSLVPDQPQHFGDGTRLSIL.

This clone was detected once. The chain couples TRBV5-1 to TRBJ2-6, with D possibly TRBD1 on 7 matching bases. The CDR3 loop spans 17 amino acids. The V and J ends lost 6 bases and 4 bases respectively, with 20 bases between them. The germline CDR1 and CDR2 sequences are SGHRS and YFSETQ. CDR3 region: CASILRPGGPGANVLTF. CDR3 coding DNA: TGCGCCAGCATACTTCGGCCAGGGGGGCCCGGGGCCAACGTCCTGACTTTC.

The CDR3 DNA follows: TGTGCCATCAGTGTCGACAGGGTGGAGACCCAGTACTTC. Its protein is CAISVDRVETQYF. This chain links TRBV10-3 with TRBJ2-5; 7 bases fit TRBD1. From germline, CDR1 is ENHRY and CDR2 SYGVKD. CDR3 size: 13 residues. The V segment lost 4 bases and the J segment 5 bases; nucleotides outside the gene matches: 4.